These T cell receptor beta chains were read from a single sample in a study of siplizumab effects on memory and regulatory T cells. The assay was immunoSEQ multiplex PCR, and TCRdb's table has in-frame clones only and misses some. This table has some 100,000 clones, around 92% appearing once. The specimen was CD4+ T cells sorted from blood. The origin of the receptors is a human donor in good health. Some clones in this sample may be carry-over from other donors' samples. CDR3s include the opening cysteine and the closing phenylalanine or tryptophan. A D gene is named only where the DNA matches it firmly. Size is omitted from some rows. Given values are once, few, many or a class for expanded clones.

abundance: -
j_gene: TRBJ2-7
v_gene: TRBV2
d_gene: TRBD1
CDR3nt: TGTGCCAGCAGTGCGGACAGGGCGTCCTACGAGCAGTACTTC
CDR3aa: CASSADRASYEQYF

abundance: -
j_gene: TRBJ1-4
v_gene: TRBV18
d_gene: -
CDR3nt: TGTGCCAGCTCACCGGGACACCTTAATGAAAAACTGTTTTTT
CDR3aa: CASSPGHLNEKLFF

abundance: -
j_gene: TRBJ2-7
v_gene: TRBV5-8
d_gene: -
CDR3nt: TGTGCCAGCAGCCGCCGGGGGGACAGCTACGAGCAGTACTTC
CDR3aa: CASSRRGDSYEQYF

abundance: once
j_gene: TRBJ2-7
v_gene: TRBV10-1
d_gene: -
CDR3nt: TGCGCCAGCAGTGCTTCCCGGGAGAGGACCTACGAGCAGTACTTC
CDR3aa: CASSASRERTYEQYF

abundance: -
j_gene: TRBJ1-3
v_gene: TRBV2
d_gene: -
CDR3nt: TGTGCCAGCAGTCCGCAGGGTGGGGCCTCCGAATATTTT
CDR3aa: CASSPQGGASEYF

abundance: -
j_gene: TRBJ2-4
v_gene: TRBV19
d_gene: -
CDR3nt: TGTGCCAGCCGGGACTCTCCAGGAGGGGGGCAAAACATTCAGTACTTC
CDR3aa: CASRDSPGGGQNIQYF

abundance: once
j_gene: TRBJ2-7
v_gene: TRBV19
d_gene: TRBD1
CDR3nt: TGTGCCAGTAGTCCTCAAGGACAGGGGACCTACGAGCAGTACTTC
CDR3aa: CASSPQGQGTYEQYF

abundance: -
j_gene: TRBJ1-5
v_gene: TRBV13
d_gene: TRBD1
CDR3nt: TGTGCCAGCAGCCTCGGGACAGGGGGCAATTCCAATCAGCCCCAGCATTTT
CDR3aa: CASSLGTGGNSNQPQHF

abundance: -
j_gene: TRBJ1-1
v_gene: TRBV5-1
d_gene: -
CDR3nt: TGCGCCAGCAGCTTGGGTAGTCCCCTTGAAGCTTTCTTT
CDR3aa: CASSLGSPLEAFF

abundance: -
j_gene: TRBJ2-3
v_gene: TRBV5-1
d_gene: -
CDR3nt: TGCGCCAGCAGCTTCAGGCAGAACACAGATACGCAGTATTTT
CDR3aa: CASSFRQNTDTQYF

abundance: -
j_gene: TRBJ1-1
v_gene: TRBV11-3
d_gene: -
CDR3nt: TGTGCCAGCAGCTTAGGTGGGCGACAGCGGACTGAAGCTTTCTTT
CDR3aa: CASSLGGRQRTEAFF

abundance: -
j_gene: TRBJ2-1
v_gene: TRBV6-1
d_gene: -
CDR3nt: TGTGCCAGCAGTGATCTTCTAGCGTTCAGCGATGAGCAGTTCTTC
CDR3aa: CASSDLLAFSDEQFF

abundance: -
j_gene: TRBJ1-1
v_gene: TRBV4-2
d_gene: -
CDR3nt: TGTGCCAGCAGCCACTCTACTGAAGCTTTCTTT
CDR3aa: CASSHSTEAFF

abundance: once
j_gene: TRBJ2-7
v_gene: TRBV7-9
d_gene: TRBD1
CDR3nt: TGTGCCAGCAGACCCGGCCGTACAGGGGACGCGCACGAGCAGTACTTC
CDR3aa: CASRPGRTGDAHEQYF

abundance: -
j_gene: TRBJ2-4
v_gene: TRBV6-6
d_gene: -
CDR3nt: TGTGCCAGCACCCCCCCCAGAGCCAAAAACATTCAGTACTTC
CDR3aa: CASTPPRAKNIQYF

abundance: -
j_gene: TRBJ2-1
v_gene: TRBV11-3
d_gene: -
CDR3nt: TGTGCCAGCAGCCCATCCCCCAGTGAGCAGTTCTTC
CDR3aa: CASSPSPSEQFF